What follows describes a single TCR beta chain. The data are from a study of glioma-infiltrating T cells after dendritic cell vaccination. Study details: Patients had newly diagnosed or recurrent glioblastoma and received dendritic cell vaccines. Between about 2003 and 2013, patients got autologous tumor lysate-pulsed dendritic cell vaccines.

Time point described: after dendritic cell vaccination, including at tumor progression/relapse. Blood PBMC samples: pre-vaccination, two weeks post third vaccination, and at tumor progression. Input was 2 to 2.5 ug genomic DNA, or all available if less. The data were produced by immunoSEQ multiplex PCR, yet TCRdb's version contains in-frame clones alone and is incomplete. The sample lists 80,000 to 100,000 clones, approximately 84% occurring once. Germline loops: CDR1 SGHRS, CDR2 YFSETQ. Trimming at V came to 3 bases and at J to 1 base, leaving 7 bases not matched to a gene. The CDR3 is 15 residues long.

This specimen was blood, taken after dendritic cell vaccination. The chain has TRBV5-1 and TRBJ2-7; 7 bases are shared with TRBD1. This sequence originates from a human donor with glioblastoma. The CDR3 DNA follows: TGCGCCAGCAGCTGGTTTGGGGACAGATCCTACGAGCAGTACTTC. Encoded protein: CASSWFGDRSYEQYF.